The sample holds a few counts of the clone carrying this T cell receptor (beta chain). Its antigen is not identified. This entry belongs to a study of T cells in Graves' hyperthyroidism and ophthalmopathy. About the study: At initial diagnosis, before any treatment had begun, peripheral blood was obtained.

The investigators amplified TCR beta CDR3 regions from RNA transcripts. With the HTBI primer set, the TCR CDR3 went through a first round of RT-PCR. TCRdb processed the multiplex PCR reads anew with MiXCR; each CDR3 protein has one entry. The table shows over 700,000 distinct CDR3 sequences, with roughly 32% occurring only once. General study results and limits: Peripheral blood also featured most of the thyroid clonotypes expanded above 0.001.

Hyperthyroidism patients were newly diagnosed, had disease duration under 2 months, and were aged 18 to 65 years. Sequencing used blood. This TCR was sampled from a woman aged 40 to 49 with Graves' hyperthyroidism.

CDR3: CASSQEVRGNYEQYF. Written as DNA, the CDR3 is TGCGCCAGCAGCCAAGAAGTGCGGGGAAACTACGAGCAGTACTTC. This sequence joins TRBV5-1 and TRBJ2-7; D possibly corresponds to TRBD2 (6 bases). In germline, CDR1 is SGHRS, CDR2 YFSETQ. CDR3 length equals 15 residues. Trimming shortened V by 4 bases and J by 3 bases, and 17 bases separated the two germline ends.